This T cell receptor beta chain was sequenced during a study of glioma-infiltrating T cells. Overall study findings and caveats: Very few CDR3 sequences were shared between tissue and blood. Non-neoplastic patients had below-expected tissue-blood divergence, while all gliomas exceeded expectation.

The count of this clonotype is one. No antigen is known for it. TCR alpha and beta CDR3 regions were amplified from RNA using iRepertoire nested multiplex PCR. TCRdb used MiXCR to reprocess the multiplex PCR reads, holding one entry per CDR3 protein. The repertoire holds 150,000 or so distinct CDR3 sequences, with about two fifths as singletons. V dropped 5 bases and J dropped 8 bases, with 18 bases sitting between them. The CDR3 totals 14 residues. The V gene's germline CDR1 is LNHDA and CDR2 SQIVND (reference sequence). The sample consisted of glioma tissue, nonneoplastic brain tissue, or PBMCs (not recorded which). This rearrangement joins TRBV19 to TRBJ1-2; D possibly corresponds to TRBD1 (6 bases). The sequence was obtained from a human donor with low-grade glioma or glioblastoma, undergoing nonglioma brain surgery, or in good health (not recorded which). The CDR3 sequence: CASSHPTGYSGYTF. CDR3 DNA: TGTGCCAGTAGTCACCCCACAGGGTATTCCGGCTACACCTTC.